A single sample is the source of the 27 T cell receptor beta chains below, sequenced in a study of CD8+ T cells in alopecia areata. RNA was extracted and reverse transcribed into cDNA as the sequencing template. TCRdb keeps only in-frame clones here, not all; method: immunoSEQ multiplex PCR. The table records 160,000 or so clones, just over 65% of them present only once. The sequenced sample was CD8+ T cells sorted from blood, obtained at week 0. The receptors were sampled from a human donor with alopecia areata.

The J gene is TRBJ2-4, the V gene TRBV11-2; D not certain. The CDR3 is made up of 12 amino acids. Trimming took 7 bases from V and 8 from J, leaving 12 bases between them. Per the germline V gene, CDR1 is SGHAT and CDR2 is FQNNGV. In DNA form, the CDR3 reads TGTGCCAGCACAGAGGTTGCAGACATTCAGTACTTC. Translated: CASTEVADIQYF.

This sequence joins TRBV25-1 and TRBJ2-5; TRBD1 might be the D (5 bases). The germline CDR1 and CDR2 sequences are MGHDK and SYGVNS. CDR3 size: 14 residues. The V end lost 2 bases, the J end lost 3 bases, and 10 bases lay between the germline ends. The CDR3 sequence: CASSEGRQKETQYF. DNA for the CDR3: TGTGCCAGCAGTGAAGGGCGACAGAAAGAGACCCAGTACTTC.

The chain employs TRBV2 and TRBJ2-1, with D possibly being TRBD1 (6 bases). There are 16 residues in the CDR3. Per germline, CDR1 SNHLY and CDR2 FYNNEI. V gave up 1 base and J gave up 1 base, with 11 bases separating them. CDR3 sequence: CASSEGSGESYNEQFF. In DNA form, the CDR3 reads TGTGCCAGCAGTGAAGGCTCAGGGGAATCCTACAATGAGCAGTTCTTC.

The rearrangement links TRBV7-9 to TRBJ1-2; D unclear. This CDR3 is built from 16 residues. Germline V gene data show CDR1 as SEHNR and CDR2 as FQNEAQ (reference sequence). The V end was cut by 4 bases, the J end by 0 bases, with 15 bases between. The CDR3 loop reads CASSSSLSRANYGYTF. CDR3 coding DNA: TGTGCCAGCAGCTCGTCGTTGAGTCGGGCTAACTATGGCTACACCTTC.

Only a few counts were recorded for this clone. The J gene is TRBJ2-7, the V gene TRBV5-6, with a tentative D call TRBD2 (5 bases). V dropped 4 bases and J dropped 0 bases, with 5 bases sitting between them. This CDR3 contains 12 residues. Germline values: CDR1 SGHDT, CDR2 YYEEEE. The CDR3 DNA reads TGTGCCAGCAGCGGGAGCTCCTACGAGCAGTACTTC. Translated, it gives CASSGSSYEQYF. Full variable domain (rest looked up from reference TRBV5-6 and TRBJ2-7): DAGVTQSPTHLIKTRGQQVTLRCSPKSGHDTVSWYQQALGQGPQFIFQYYEEEERQRGNFPDRFSGHQFPNYSSELNVNALLLGDSALYLCASSGSSYEQYFGPGTRLTVT.

To note about this clone: The junction departs from germline at one end; a sequencing error may be responsible. The chain has TRBV7-7 and TRBJ2-5, with 10 bases that match TRBD2. This CDR3 contains 17 residues. Per the germline V gene, CDR1 is SSHAT and CDR2 is FNYEAQ (reference sequence). The CDR3 region has the DNA TGTGCTAGCAGCTTACGAAGCGGGGGGGGCCATAAAGAGACCCAGTACTTC. Residues: CASSLRSGGGHKETQYF.

This clone was picked up one time. The rearrangement links TRBV5-6 to TRBJ1-6; 9 bases align to TRBD1. J gave up 13 bases and V 5 bases, and 13 bases lay outside the gene matches. This CDR3 region has 15 residues. Germline V lookup: CDR1 SGHDT, CDR2 YYEEEE. CDR3 region: CASSTPGTGFSPLHF. Written as DNA, the CDR3 is TGTGCCAGCAGTACACCAGGGACAGGGTTTAGTCCCCTCCACTTT.

This chain links TRBV2 with TRBJ1-6; D is perhaps TRBD1 (6 bases). The V and J ends lost 6 bases and 4 bases respectively, with 13 bases between them. Germline lookup yields CDR1 SNHLY and CDR2 FYNNEI. This CDR3 has 15 amino acids. CDR3 region: CASSVGQPYNSPLHF. The CDR3 region has the DNA TGTGCCAGCAGCGTCGGACAGCCTTATAATTCACCCCTCCACTTT.

The rearrangement uses TRBV25-1 and TRBJ1-1; D not certain. In germline, CDR1 is MGHDK, CDR2 SYGVNS. Trimming removed 5 bases from V and 11 bases from J, with 12 bases in between. CDR3 length equals 11 residues. The CDR3 region is CASSFGRFAFF. In DNA, the CDR3 is TGTGCCAGCAGTTTTGGACGGTTCGCTTTCTTT.

V gene TRBV5-1 combines with J gene TRBJ2-1; 9 positions agree with TRBD1. Per the germline V gene, CDR1 is SGHRS and CDR2 is YFSETQ. After removal of 4 bases from V and 4 bases from J, the junction contained 9 bases not matched to a gene. This CDR3 spans 16 amino acids. The CDR3 is CASSEDRGRNYNEQFF. DNA of the CDR3: TGCGCCAGCAGCGAGGACAGGGGAAGGAATTACAATGAGCAGTTCTTC.

This sequence joins TRBV5-1 and TRBJ2-3; D remains ambiguous. The CDR3 length is 11 residues. The V end was cut by 4 bases, the J end by 7 bases, with 7 bases between. Germline values: CDR1 SGHRS, CDR2 YFSETQ. The CDR3, as DNA: TGCGCCAGCAGCGCTTCCAATACGCAGTATTTT. This gives the protein CASSASNTQYF.

The genes are TRBV10-3 and TRBJ2-7; D is perhaps TRBD1 (6 bases). The ends were cut back, 3 bases at V and 4 bases at J, with 16 bases in the middle. The CDR3 spans 15 residues. From germline, CDR1 is ENHRY and CDR2 SYGVKD. The CDR3 DNA is TGTGCCATCAGTGACCCCCAGGGGTCGGTATACGAGCAGTACTTC. It translates to CAISDPQGSVYEQYF.

V is TRBV19 and J is TRBJ1-1, with D uncertain. In germline, CDR1 is LNHDA, CDR2 SQIVND (reference sequence). Trimming stripped 5 bases from V and 0 bases from J, with 7 bases between. This CDR3 has 13 amino acids. The CDR3 bases are TGTGCCAGTAGTGAAGGTATGAACACTGAAGCTTTCTTT. Translating gives CASSEGMNTEAFF.

This clone was found a few times. The chain couples TRBV13 to TRBJ2-2; 12 bases map to TRBD1. The J segment lost 7 bases and the V segment lost 5 bases, leaving 8 bases of the junction unmatched. The germline CDR1 and CDR2 sequences are PRHDT and FYEKMQ (reference sequence). The CDR3 sequence is 16 residues long. CDR3 residues: CASSPVGQGASGELFF. The CDR3 DNA reads as TGTGCCAGCAGCCCGGTGGGACAGGGGGCGAGCGGGGAGCTGTTTTTT.

V and J are TRBV18 and TRBJ1-5, with 7 bases matching TRBD1. The CDR3 is made up of 14 amino acids. Germline CDR1 reads KGHSH; CDR2 reads LQKENI. Losses at the gene ends were 2 bases for V and 6 bases for J; bases not matched to a gene: 4. In DNA, the CDR3 is TGTGCCAGCTCACCATCACAGGGGAGTCAGCCCCAGCATTTT. Translated: CASSPSQGSQPQHF. Using reference TRBV18 and TRBJ1-5 for the parts outside the CDR3, the full variable domain is NAGVMQNPRHLVRRRGQEARLRCSPMKGHSHVYWYRQLPEEGLKFMVYLQKENIIDESGMPKERFSAEFPKEGPSILRIQQVVRGDSAAYFCASSPSQGSQPQHFGDGTRLSIL.

This clone was detected only a few times. The chain has TRBV9 and TRBJ1-2, with 8 bases identical to TRBD1. Germline lookup yields CDR1 SGDLS and CDR2 YYNGEE. The CDR3 spans 12 residues. V was pared by 8 bases and J by 5 bases, with 5 bases of the junction left unmatched. As DNA, the CDR3 is TGTGCCAGTGTGGACAGGGCATATGGCTACACCTTC. Translated: CASVDRAYGYTF.

The rearrangement links TRBV11-2 to TRBJ2-1, with a weak D call TRBD2 (7 bases). V lost 1 base and J 9 bases, leaving 19 bases between the germline ends. This CDR3 spans 16 amino acids. Per the germline V gene, CDR1 is SGHAT and CDR2 is FQNNGV. The DNA for the CDR3 is TGTGCCAGCAGCTTAGCGGCGGGGGCCCCTCCCGGTGAGCAGTTCTTC. Translating gives CASSLAAGAPPGEQFF.

This clone was counted only a few times. The chain links TRBV4-2 to TRBJ2-7; 8 nucleotides match TRBD1. J gave up 3 bases and V 8 bases, and 0 bases lay outside the gene matches. CDR1 is LGHNA and CDR2 is YNFKEQ in the germline V gene. The CDR3 extends over 11 amino acids. The CDR3 bases are TGTGCCAGCGGACAGGGCTACGAGCAGTACTTC. Amino acids: CASGQGYEQYF.

V gene TRBV7-2 combines with J gene TRBJ2-1; the D is unclear. The V end was cut by 6 bases, the J end by 10 bases, with 19 bases between. Per germline, CDR1 SGHTA and CDR2 FQGNSA. This CDR3 contains 14 residues. CDR3 DNA sequence: TGTGCCAGCAGTCTTCCCCCCCCTATGGGCGAGCAGTTCTTC. It codes for CASSLPPPMGEQFF.

CDR3 region: CASSLGQSSYNEQFF. CDR3 DNA: TGTGCCAGCAGCTTAGGACAGAGCTCCTACAATGAGCAGTTCTTC. The chain combines TRBV5-6 with TRBJ2-1, with TRBD1 as a possible D gene (6 bases). The CDR3 covers 15 residues. The germline CDR1 and CDR2 sequences are SGHDT and YYEEEE. The germline V and J ends were trimmed by 2 bases and 0 bases, with 9 bases remaining between them.

The V and J genes are TRBV6-1 and TRBJ2-7; no clear D gene. Germline values: CDR1 MNHNS, CDR2 SASEGT. This CDR3 has 14 amino acids. Deletions cut 7 bases from V and 3 bases from J, with 16 bases between. In DNA form, the CDR3 reads TGTGCCAGCACCCCAGGTATTGGGTACTACGAGCAGTACTTC. Translating gives CASTPGIGYYEQYF.

This clone has a handful of counts. The rearrangement links TRBV19 to TRBJ1-3; D not certain. Trimming shortened V by 2 bases and J by 0 bases, and 5 bases separated the two germline ends. This CDR3 is built from 14 residues. The germline V gene has CDR1 LNHDA and CDR2 SQIVND (reference sequence). The CDR3 reads CASSISYSGNTIYF. For the CDR3, the DNA is TGTGCCAGTAGTATATCCTACTCTGGAAACACCATATATTTT.

The rearrangement joins TRBV18 to TRBJ2-5, with TRBD2 as a possible D gene (5 bases). There are 16 residues in the CDR3. Germline V gives CDR1 KGHSH, CDR2 LQKENI. The ends were cut back, 0 bases at V and 2 bases at J, with 13 bases in the middle. The chain's CDR3 is CASSPPEALGQETQYF. In DNA, the CDR3 is TGTGCCAGCTCACCACCGGAGGCTTTAGGACAAGAGACCCAGTACTTC.

A few counts support this clone. This rearrangement joins TRBV13 to TRBJ2-5; D is undetermined. In germline, CDR1 is PRHDT, CDR2 FYEKMQ (reference sequence). Trimming removed 3 bases from V and 4 bases from J, with 9 bases in between. The CDR3 contains 13 residues. CDR3 residues: CASSFPPAETQYF. DNA for the CDR3: TGTGCCAGCAGCTTCCCCCCGGCAGAGACCCAGTACTTC.

V gene TRBV9 combines with J gene TRBJ1-3; D ambiguous. Germline-derived CDR1 and CDR2 are SGDLS and YYNGEE. V was pared by 3 bases and J by 7 bases, with 5 bases between. The CDR3 has 11 amino acids. DNA of the CDR3: TGTGCCAGCAGCGATGTTAACACCATATATTTT. Translated, it gives CASSDVNTIYF.

This clone was recorded only once. V and J are TRBV6-5 and TRBJ2-3, with 7 bases aligning to TRBD1. Germline V CDR1 and CDR2: MNHEY, SVGAGI. J was trimmed by 10 bases and V by 8 bases; bases with no gene match: 15. This CDR3 is 14 amino acids long. CDR3 in amino acids: CASAAFQGELSQYF. In DNA form, the CDR3 reads TGTGCCAGCGCGGCATTCCAGGGGGAGTTGTCGCAGTATTTT.

This chain joins TRBV7-9 and TRBJ2-6; 8 positions agree with TRBD2. Germline V lookup: CDR1 SEHNR, CDR2 FQNEAQ (reference sequence). V lost 4 bases and J lost 0; bases outside the gene matches: 8. This CDR3 is built from 18 residues. CDR3 protein: CASSSLGSGGSGANVLTF. CDR3 nucleotide sequence: TGTGCCAGCAGCTCCTTGGGGAGCGGGGGCTCTGGGGCCAACGTCCTGACTTTC.